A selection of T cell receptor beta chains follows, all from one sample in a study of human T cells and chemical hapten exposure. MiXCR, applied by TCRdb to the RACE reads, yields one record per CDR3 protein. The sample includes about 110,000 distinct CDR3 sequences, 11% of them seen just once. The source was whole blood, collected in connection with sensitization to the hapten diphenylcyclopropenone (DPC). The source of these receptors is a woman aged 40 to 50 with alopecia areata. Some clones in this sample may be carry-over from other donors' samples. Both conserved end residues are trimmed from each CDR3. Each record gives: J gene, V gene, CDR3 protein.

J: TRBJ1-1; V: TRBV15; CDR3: ATSRVGRGADAEAF
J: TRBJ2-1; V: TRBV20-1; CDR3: SAYRVHEQF
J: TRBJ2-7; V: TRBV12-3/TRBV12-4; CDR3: ASGTGGPYEQY
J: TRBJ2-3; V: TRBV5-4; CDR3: ASSSRQSSTDTQY
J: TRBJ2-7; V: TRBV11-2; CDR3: ASSFSRPFYEQY
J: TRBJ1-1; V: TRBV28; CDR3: ASSSPGPNTEAF
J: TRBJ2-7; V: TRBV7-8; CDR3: ASRTGITSYEQY
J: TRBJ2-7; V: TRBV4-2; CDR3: ASSQDWASEQY
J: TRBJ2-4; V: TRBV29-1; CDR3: SVAGQGGKNIQY
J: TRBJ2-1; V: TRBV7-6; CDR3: ASSLSSGRAVNEQF
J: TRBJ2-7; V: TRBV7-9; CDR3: ASSLTGYEQY
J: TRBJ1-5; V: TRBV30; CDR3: AWSDGNDQPQH
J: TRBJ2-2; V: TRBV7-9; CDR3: ASSLYGVPGELF
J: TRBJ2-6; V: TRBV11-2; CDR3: ASSDNLGANVLT
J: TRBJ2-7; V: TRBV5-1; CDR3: ASSLGGYEQY
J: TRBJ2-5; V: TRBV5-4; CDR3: ASSSLGGAEETQY
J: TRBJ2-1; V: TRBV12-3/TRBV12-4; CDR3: ASSSGIAGVNEQF
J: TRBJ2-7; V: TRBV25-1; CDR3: ASSVTGYEQY
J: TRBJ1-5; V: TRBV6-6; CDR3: ASRTPWPDNQPQH
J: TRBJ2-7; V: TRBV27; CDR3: ASSLSDRSSYEQY
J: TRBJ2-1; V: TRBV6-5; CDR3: ASSNRGREQF
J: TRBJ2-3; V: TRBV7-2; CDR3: ASSSRDRFTDTQY
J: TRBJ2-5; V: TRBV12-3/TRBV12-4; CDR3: ASTNQGRVETQY
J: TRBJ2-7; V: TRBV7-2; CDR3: ASSLGTQLEQY
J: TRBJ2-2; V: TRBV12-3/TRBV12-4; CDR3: ASSAGTRNTGELF
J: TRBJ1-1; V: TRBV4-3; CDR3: ASSQDHREAF
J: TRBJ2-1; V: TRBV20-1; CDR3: SARAVTEQF
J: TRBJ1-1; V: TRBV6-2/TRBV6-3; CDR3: ASSYSGFHDF
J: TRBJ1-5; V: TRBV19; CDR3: ASKTWTGRFQPQH
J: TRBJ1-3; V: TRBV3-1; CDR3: ASSQGVGGAGNTIY
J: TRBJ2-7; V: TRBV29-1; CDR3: SVVGPAGGFSYEQY
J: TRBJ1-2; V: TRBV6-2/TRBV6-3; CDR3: ASSYQAGYGYT
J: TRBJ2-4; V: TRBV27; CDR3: ASSTQGPPANIQY
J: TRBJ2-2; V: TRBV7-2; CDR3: ASSLQGSVNTGELF
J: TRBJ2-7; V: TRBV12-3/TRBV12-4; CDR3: ASSLGQGIYEQY
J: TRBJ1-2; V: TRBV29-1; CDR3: SVAGNSFGYT
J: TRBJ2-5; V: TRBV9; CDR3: ASSALGGQAQY
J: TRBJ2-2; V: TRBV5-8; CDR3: ASSWGSLAGPTGELF
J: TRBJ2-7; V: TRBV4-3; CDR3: ASSQDRRGRDEQY
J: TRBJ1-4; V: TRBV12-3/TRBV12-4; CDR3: ASSLDRGGVKLF
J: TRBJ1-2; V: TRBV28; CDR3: ASTPGQGVNYGYT
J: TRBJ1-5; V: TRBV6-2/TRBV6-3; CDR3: ASRFLLNQPQH
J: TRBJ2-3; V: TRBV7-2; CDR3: ASSFRLAGVTRSDTQY
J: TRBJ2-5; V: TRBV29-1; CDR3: SVGVRQGMEETQY
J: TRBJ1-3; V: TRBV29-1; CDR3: SVDAQRTGNTIY
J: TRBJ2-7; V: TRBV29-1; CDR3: SVVGGNSYEQY
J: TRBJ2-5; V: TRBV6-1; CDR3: ASIGRDRSEETQY
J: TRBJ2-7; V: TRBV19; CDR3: ASSIDGTKHQDQY
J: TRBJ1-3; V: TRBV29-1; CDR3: SVGPYSGNTIY
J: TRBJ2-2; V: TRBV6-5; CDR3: ASSLEGAPGELF